A single T cell receptor beta chain is shown here with its context. The antigen remains unidentified. The data belong to a study of identical twins. There were only healthy Caucasians among the donors. The CDR3 contains 16 residues. The germline V gene has CDR1 SGHRS and CDR2 YFSETQ. V shed 0 bases and J 7 bases; nucleotides not matched to a gene: 7. General observations from the study: There were fewer insertions in abundant cord blood beta clonotypes, but memory repertoires showed no such pattern. Instead of following the same donors, the conclusions were based on cross-sectional statistical analysis.

After template switching added a universal primer site, the resulting cDNA carried unique molecular identifiers. In TCRdb, the 5' RACE reads were re-called with MiXCR into one record per CDR3 protein. In the table there are fewer than 650,000 distinct CDR3 sequences, around a tenth of which are singletons. The data were also submitted as part of a second study, on yellow fever vaccine responses in identical twins.

The chain combines TRBV5-1 with TRBJ1-1, with 12 bases matching TRBD1. The sample consisted of PBMCs. This receptor was obtained from a woman between 18 and 29 years old in good health. This chain's CDR3 is CASSLGLGQGADEAFF. The DNA for the CDR3 is TGCGCCAGCAGCTTGGGATTGGGACAGGGGGCGGATGAAGCTTTCTTT.